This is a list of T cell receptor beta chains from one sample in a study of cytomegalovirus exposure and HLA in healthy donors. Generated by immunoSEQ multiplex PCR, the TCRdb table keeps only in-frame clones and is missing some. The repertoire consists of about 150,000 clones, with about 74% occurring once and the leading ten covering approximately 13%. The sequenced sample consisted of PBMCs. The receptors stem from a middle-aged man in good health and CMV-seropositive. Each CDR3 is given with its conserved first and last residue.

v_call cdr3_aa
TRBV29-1 CSVEPSGYNEQFF
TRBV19 CASTVIGSNYGYTF
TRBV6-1 CASTKRVNTEAFF
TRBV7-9 CSSSLLAGGNNEQFF
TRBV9 CASSVAASGQVEQYF
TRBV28 CASRAGTGHTEAFF
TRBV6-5 CASSVLSYEQYF
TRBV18 CASSPVWGDIGGYTF
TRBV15 CATSRGGGAGNQPQHF
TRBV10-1 CASKVAGAPGELFF
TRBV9 CASSGLADTDTQYF
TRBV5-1 CASSLEPSGRSYNEQFF
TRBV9 CASSSSGSGYNEQFF
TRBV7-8 CASSFMDRGVYEQYF
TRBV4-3 CASSPHTRNEQFF
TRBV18 CASSPVNRLLNTEAFF
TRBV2 CASSEGARPNTEAFF
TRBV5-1 CASSLQSGRFTDTQYF
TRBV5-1 CASSFGSGRDEQFF
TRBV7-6 CASSLAPPSGRGAYEQYF
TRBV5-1 CASSLGDRSLGELFF
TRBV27 CASRAGAGQVNQPQHF
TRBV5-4 CASSPWTGDGYTF
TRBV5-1 CASSATGQSNQPQHF
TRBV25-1 CASRSGTGLYEQYF
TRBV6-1 CASSELATYEQYF
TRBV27 CASSFDQPQHF
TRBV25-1 CASTPREVGAFF
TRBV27 CASSFSPTQLSGPYNEQFF
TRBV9 CASRGDRVGGYTF
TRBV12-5 CASGLPINEKLFF
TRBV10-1 CASSRTGDRTEAFF
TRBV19 CASSRIQGAGELFF
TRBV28 CASSFLHSGTGINYGYTF
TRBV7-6 CASSRQYSEKLFF
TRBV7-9 CASSPTRTGGGSGELFF
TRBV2 CASSGQGAGNQPQHF
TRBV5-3 CARSCTGRIYEQYF
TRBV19 CASSSSDSYGYTF
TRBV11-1 CASSFGNEQFF
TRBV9 CARGGGAWYGYTF
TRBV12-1 CASRSGTSHYNEQFF
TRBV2 CASSGASGRGTQETQYF
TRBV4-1 CASSQGDRGSATF